This T cell receptor beta chain was identified in a study of blood T cell repertoires in COVID-19. Looking at the study overall: Samples representing acute and convalescent COVID-19 were sourced from the United States, Italy and Spain. PBMCs, B-cell-depleted T cells, or T cells provided the cDNA or gDNA that made up the material.

This CDR3 is built from 17 residues. V was cut by 0 bases and J by 8 bases, with 22 bases left in between. Germline V gene data show CDR1 as MNHNS and CDR2 as SASEGT. The repertoire was sequenced with immunoSEQ multiplex PCR; TCRdb's copy has only in-frame clones and lacks some. Altogether roughly 80,000 clones are present, almost 85% being singletons, with the ten largest covering around 10%. The receptor comes from a man between 45 and 60 years old with acute or convalescent COVID-19. V is TRBV6-1 and J is TRBJ1-2; TRBD1 is a possible D gene (6 bases). The specimen was peripheral blood. CDR3 sequence reads: CASSEAMVGVTGAGYTF. In DNA form, the CDR3 reads TGTGCCAGCAGTGAAGCGATGGTCGGTGTGACAGGCGCAGGCTACACCTTC.